These 16 T cell receptor beta chains originate from one sample sequenced in a study of radiation and T cells in renal cell carcinoma (dated by TCRdb to about 2020). The method was the immunoSEQ multiplex PCR assay. TCRdb provides this immuneACCESS table in a form limited to in-frame rearrangements. Some clones are lacking; in checked studies, under half of them reflect an unresolved V gene, and why the rest are absent is not known. The table for this sample lists some 95,000 clones; 80% to 90% of them were counted only once. Of the sample, approximately 8% falls within the top ten clones. The time point label of this sample denotes: baseline pretreatment blood. The sample's treatment or condition label, decoded: 15 Gy SBRT to primary tumor, nephrectomy 4 weeks later. The starting material was blood, obtained from a patient whose treatment included radiotherapy and nephrectomy. These receptor sequences come from a man over 45 with renal cell carcinoma.

V gene TRBV19 combines with J gene TRBJ2-7, with 7 bases fitting TRBD2. The trim removed 10 bases at V and 3 bases at J, leaving 24 bases unmatched. CDR1 LNHDA and CDR2 SQIVND come from the germline V gene (reference sequence). The length of the CDR3 is 18 residues. The DNA of the CDR3 is TGTGCCACTCGTGGCGGGACCGTGGAGAGCGGGGCCTACTACGAGCAGTACTTC. This encodes CATRGGTVESGAYYEQYF. Full variable domain (remainder filled in from reference TRBV19 and TRBJ2-7): DGGITQSPKYLFRKEGQNVTLSCEQNLNHDAMYWYRQDPGQGLRLIYYSQIVNDFQKGDIAEGYSVSREKKESFPLTVTSAQKNPTAFYLCATRGGTVESGAYYEQYFGPGTRLTVT.

The chain has TRBV5-1 and TRBJ1-6, with D possibly matching TRBD1 (6 bases). Trimming left V 5 bases short and J 7 bases short, with 16 bases between. Germline V CDR1 and CDR2: SGHRS, YFSETQ. The CDR3 has 15 amino acids. As DNA, the CDR3 is TGCGCCAGCAGTTTTCAGACAGGCCCAAATTCACCCCTCCACTTT. As protein: CASSFQTGPNSPLHF.

The rearrangement uses TRBV14 and TRBJ2-1; D not certain. Germline V gene data show CDR1 as SGHDN and CDR2 as FVKESK. V lost 6 bases to trimming and J lost 1 base, with 10 bases between them. This CDR3 comprises 14 residues. The CDR3 coding sequence is TGTGCCAGCAGACCCCTCCTTTCCTACAATGAGCAGTTCTTC. This codes for CASRPLLSYNEQFF.

The chain is built from TRBV19 and TRBJ1-1, with D possibly TRBD1 on 6 matching bases. Germline CDR1 is LNHDA and CDR2 is SQIVND (reference sequence). V lost 10 bases and J 8 bases, leaving 23 bases between the germline ends. There are 14 residues in the CDR3. CDR3 amino acids: CATSLGGEYREAFF. CDR3 nucleotide sequence: TGTGCCACCTCTCTCGGGGGCGAGTATAGAGAAGCTTTCTTT.

The chain uses TRBV18 and TRBJ1-1; no firm D call. The V and J ends lost 3 bases and 2 bases respectively, with 4 bases between them. This CDR3 is 12 amino acids long. Germline-derived CDR1 and CDR2 are KGHSH and LQKENI. The CDR3 protein is CASSPGNTEAFF. The CDR3 coding sequence is TGTGCCAGCTCACCCGGCAACACTGAAGCTTTCTTT.

This sequence joins TRBV4-1 and TRBJ2-1; D gene unclear. Germline V gives CDR1 MGHRA, CDR2 YSYEKL. The CDR3 totals 16 residues. V lost 1 base and J lost 10, with 20 bases in between. The CDR3 spells CASSQGSRPRVEEQFF. The CDR3 region has the DNA TGCGCCAGCAGCCAAGGGAGCCGCCCCCGAGTCGAAGAGCAGTTCTTC.

The chain couples TRBV2 to TRBJ1-5; D is possibly TRBD1 (5 bases). V lost 11 bases and J 3 bases, leaving 11 bases between the germline ends. Germline CDR1 is SNHLY and CDR2 is FYNNEI. CDR3 length equals 12 residues. CDR3 sequence reads: CAGRGTNQPQHF. DNA of the CDR3: TGTGCCGGTCGAGGGACCAATCAGCCCCAGCATTTT.

The chain uses TRBV7-8 and TRBJ2-2; 9 bases agree with TRBD2. The CDR3 extends over 16 amino acids. V lost 6 bases to trimming and J lost 5 bases; unmatched junction nucleotides: 10. Germline CDR1 is SGHVS and CDR2 is FQNEAQ. CDR3 loop: CASRRAAGGLTGELFF. Written as DNA, the CDR3 is TGTGCCAGCAGGAGGGCAGCGGGGGGATTAACCGGGGAGCTGTTTTTT.

The chain combines TRBV10-3 with TRBJ2-6; no clear D. From germline, CDR1 is ENHRY and CDR2 SYGVKD. The CDR3 length is 15 residues. Trimming removed 10 bases at V and 1 base at J, with 14 bases between. The CDR3: CANSNLRSGANVLTF. CDR3 DNA: TGTGCCAACTCGAACCTAAGGTCTGGGGCCAACGTCCTGACTTTC.

The chain recombines TRBV5-1 with TRBJ1-4, with no clear D. This CDR3 comprises 15 residues. Germline CDR1 SGHRS, CDR2 YFSETQ. The V end was cut by 4 bases, the J end by 8 bases, with 18 bases between. The CDR3 protein is CASSQLPGFGEKLFF. The CDR3 DNA sequence: TGCGCCAGCAGCCAACTCCCGGGATTCGGCGAAAAACTGTTTTTT.

The chain has TRBV12-2 and TRBJ1-2. TRBV12-2 is noted as a pseudogene. The CDR3 has 15 amino acids. CDR3 sequence (DNA): TGTGCAAGTCGCTTGCCAGCAATCCCTGCCTATGGCTACACCTTC. Its protein product is CASRLPAIPAYGYTF.

V is TRBV4-3 and J is TRBJ2-7; TRBD2 might be the D (6 bases). This CDR3 has 14 residues. The V gene lost 0 bases and the J gene lost 11 bases, with 17 bases spanning the gap. Germline V gives CDR1 LGHNA, CDR2 YSLEER. Here the CDR3 DNA reads TGCGCCAGCAGCCAAGAATCCGGGAGTGGTCGCGAGTACTTC. It codes for CASSQESGSGREYF.

This clone was counted only a few times. The J gene is TRBJ2-1, the V gene TRBV30, with D unclear. This CDR3 comprises 16 residues. Looked up from germline, CDR1 is GTSNPN and CDR2 is SVGIG (reference sequence). The V gene lost 0 bases and the J gene lost 0 bases, with 12 bases spanning the gap. CDR3 region: CAWSVWVRSSYNEQFF. The CDR3, as DNA: TGTGCCTGGAGTGTATGGGTCAGAAGCTCCTACAATGAGCAGTTCTTC.

The chain employs TRBV29-1 and TRBJ2-7; no reliable D call. V was pared by 2 bases and J by 3 bases, with 5 bases between. CDR1 and CDR2 from the germline V gene are SQVTM and ANQGSEA. The CDR3 has 11 residues. The CDR3 spells CSVESDYEQYF. The CDR3 DNA sequence: TGCAGCGTTGAAAGCGACTACGAGCAGTACTTC.

This clone was observed a handful of times. The chain has TRBV19 and TRBJ1-2; D ambiguous. The CDR3 sequence is 15 residues long. Between the trimmed V and J ends, which lost 4 bases and 0 bases, there was a span of 12 bases. Germline V lookup: CDR1 LNHDA, CDR2 SQIVND (reference sequence). The chain's CDR3 is CASSRRVGTNYGYTF. For the CDR3, the DNA is TGTGCCAGTAGTAGGAGGGTGGGCACTAACTATGGCTACACCTTC. The whole variable domain, remainder taken from reference TRBV19 and TRBJ1-2, is DGGITQSPKYLFRKEGQNVTLSCEQNLNHDAMYWYRQDPGQGLRLIYYSQIVNDFQKGDIAEGYSVSREKKESFPLTVTSAQKNPTAFYLCASSRRVGTNYGYTFGSGTRLTVV.

CDR3 loop: CASSLSRLYQETQYF. As DNA, the CDR3 is TGTGCCAGCAGCTTATCTCGCCTGTACCAAGAGACCCAGTACTTC. This chain links TRBV11-1 with TRBJ2-5; unclear D gene. This CDR3 is 15 amino acids long. Trimming removed 2 bases from V and 0 bases from J, with 10 bases in between. Germline lookup yields CDR1 SGHAT and CDR2 FQDESV (reference sequence).